This T cell receptor (beta chain) was identified during a study of Ad26.COV2.S vaccination and SARS-CoV-2 variants. Germline lookup yields CDR1 MNHEY and CDR2 SVGAGI. V was clipped by 0 bases and J by 5 bases, with 13 bases between them. This CDR3 has 15 residues. As concerns this clone: The antigen is undetermined.

Treatment described: around 19 received Ad26.COV2.S at low or high dose, single or two shots; roughly five received placebo; per-sample allocation not given. Repertoires come from day 63 after the first vaccine or placebo injection. Ad26.COV2.S expressed prefusion-stabilized spike from the original Wuhan strain. TCRdb's copy holds only in-frame clones and misses some; the assay was immunoSEQ multiplex PCR. The sample lists about 320,000 clones; roughly 86% were seen once. Study observations and caveats: People who got the vaccine or the placebo had similar non-spike TCR breadth.

This sample comprised peripheral blood, obtained in a trial of Ad26.COV2.S vaccine versus placebo. This chain links TRBV6-5 with TRBJ1-2; a weak D match, TRBD1 (5 bases). This receptor was identified in a person aged 18-60 years who received the Ad26.COV2.S COVID-19 vaccine or a placebo. Written as DNA, the CDR3 is TGTGCCAGCAGTTACTCCCCCGGGGGGGGGTATGGCTACACCTTC. This codes for CASSYSPGGGYGYTF.